This T cell receptor beta chain stems from a study of metastatic and nonmetastatic thyroid tumors. Study at large: Across blood and tumor or nodule tissue, repertoires from malignant and benign thyroid patients were compared with one another.

How the authors handled the data: Construction of a distant-metastasis classifier for papillary thyroid cancer relied on CDR3 differences across clinicopathological groups. TCRdb re-called the PCR reads with MiXCR. V and J calls and clone size were set by TCRdb, not the authors. The sample carries about 21,000 clones, over 9.5% recorded once. Each patient came to thyroid surgery without any prior treatment (of any kind). Study-wide results and caveats: As reported, TCR beta diversity in blood and tumor was significantly higher in malignant thyroid tumors than in benign nodules.

CDR3 length equals 13 residues. The J segment lost 6 bases and the V segment lost 7 bases, leaving 7 bases of the junction unmatched. CDR1 is DFQATT, CDR2 SNEGSKA, per germline (reference sequence). This clone was observed at least ten times. The target antigen is unknown. The source is a female donor with papillary thyroid cancer or a benign thyroid nodule (not recorded which). Some clones in this sample may be carry-over from other donors' samples. This sequence joins TRBV20-1 and TRBJ1-5, with 9 bases matching TRBD1. Sequenced sample: blood. This CDR3 reads CSVPGQGSQPQHF. The CDR3 DNA sequence: TGCAGTGTTCCGGGACAGGGATCTCAGCCCCAGCATTTT.